The 3 T cell receptor beta chains below all came from one sample that was sequenced in a study of control samples from healthy donors and cancer patients. Sequenced by immunoSEQ multiplex PCR; TCRdb stores in-frame clones only, minus some. The sample includes 170,000 or so clones, around 92% of them seen just once. The specimen sequenced was blood. All receptors come from a woman in her 40s in good health.

The V and J genes are TRBV5-1 and TRBJ2-2; D is unclear. Germline V gene lookup returns CDR1 SGHRS and CDR2 YFSETQ. The V end lost 4 bases, the J end lost 1 base, and 11 bases lay between the germline ends. CDR3 size: 15 residues. CDR3 region: CASSQVQLNTGELFF. The CDR3 DNA follows: TGCGCCAGCAGCCAAGTCCAACTGAACACCGGGGAGCTGTTTTTT. Full variable domain (remainder filled in from reference TRBV5-1 and TRBJ2-2): KAGVTQTPRYLIKTRGQQVTLSCSPISGHRSVSWYQQTPGQGLQFLFEYFSETQRNKGNFPGRFSGRQFSNSRSEMNVSTLELGDSALYLCASSQVQLNTGELFFGEGSRLTVL.

The chain recombines TRBV5-6 with TRBJ2-1, with 9 bases identical to TRBD2. Germline CDR1 and CDR2: SGHDT and YYEEEE. The CDR3 runs to 13 residues. The J segment lost 15 bases and the V segment lost 0 bases, leaving 7 bases of the junction unmatched. The CDR3 spells CASSLASGVDGFF. CDR3 DNA sequence: TGTGCCAGCAGCTTGGCTAGCGGGGTTGATGGGTTCTTC.

The rearrangement uses TRBV2 and TRBJ1-5; maybe TRBD1 (6 bases). Germline V gene data show CDR1 as SNHLY and CDR2 as FYNNEI. The CDR3 consists of 14 residues. Trimming removed 6 bases at V and 3 bases at J, with 12 bases between. The DNA for the CDR3 is TGTGCCAGCAGAACCGGGACACCCAATCAGCCCCAGCATTTT. This codes for CASRTGTPNQPQHF.